This paragraph covers one T cell receptor beta chain sequence. Method: immunoSEQ multiplex PCR; TCRdb's copy keeps in-frame clones and lacks some. The profile shows around 430,000 clones, 88% of them singletons. This entry belongs to a study of blood T cell repertoires in COVID-19. Study at large: Specimens from acute and convalescent COVID-19 originated in the United States, Italy and Spain.

The CDR3 is 14 residues long. The J segment lost 0 bases and the V segment lost 10 bases, leaving 7 bases of the junction unmatched. CDR1 SGHTA and CDR2 FQGNSA come from the germline V gene. The sequence was obtained from a woman in her forties or fifties with COVID-19, enrolled during active disease. V is TRBV7-2 and J is TRBJ2-3; 7 bases fit TRBD2. The sample comprised peripheral blood. Here the CDR3 reads CATGAGISTDTQYF. The CDR3 bases are TGTGCCACGGGAGCGGGGATAAGCACAGATACGCAGTATTTT.